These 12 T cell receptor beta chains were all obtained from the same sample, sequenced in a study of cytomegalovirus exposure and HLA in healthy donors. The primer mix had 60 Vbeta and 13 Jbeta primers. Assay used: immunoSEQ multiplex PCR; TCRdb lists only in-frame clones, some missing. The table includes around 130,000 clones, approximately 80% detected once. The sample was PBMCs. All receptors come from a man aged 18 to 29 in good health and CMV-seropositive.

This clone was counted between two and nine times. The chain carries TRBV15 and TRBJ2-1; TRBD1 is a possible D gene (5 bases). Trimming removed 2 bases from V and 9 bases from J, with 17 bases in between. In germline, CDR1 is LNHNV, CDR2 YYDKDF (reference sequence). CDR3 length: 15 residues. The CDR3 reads CATSRPRVDSAEQFF. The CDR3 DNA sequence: TGTGCCACCAGCAGACCAAGGGTTGACAGCGCTGAGCAGTTCTTC.

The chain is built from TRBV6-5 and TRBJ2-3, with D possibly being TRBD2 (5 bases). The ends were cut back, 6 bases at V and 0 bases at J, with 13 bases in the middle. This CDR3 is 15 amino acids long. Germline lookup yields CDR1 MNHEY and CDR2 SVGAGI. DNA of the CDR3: TGTGCCAGCAGGCCAACTAGACCTAGCACAGATACGCAGTATTTT. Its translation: CASRPTRPSTDTQYF.

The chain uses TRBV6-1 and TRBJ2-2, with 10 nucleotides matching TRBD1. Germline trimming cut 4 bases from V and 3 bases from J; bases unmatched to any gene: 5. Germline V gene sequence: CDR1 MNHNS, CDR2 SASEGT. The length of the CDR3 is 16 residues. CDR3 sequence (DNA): TGTGCCAGCAGTGCGGGACAGGGGCCATACACCGGGGAGCTGTTTTTT. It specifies CASSAGQGPYTGELFF.

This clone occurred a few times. CDR3 sequence (DNA): TGTGCCTGGACTGACGGCGGGGACGATCAGCCCCAGCATTTT. Translated, it gives CAWTDGGDDQPQHF. The chain links TRBV30 to TRBJ1-5; possible D gene TRBD1, 5 bases. The CDR3 covers 14 residues. V lost 4 bases and J 5 bases, leaving 15 bases between the germline ends. Germline CDR1 GTSNPN, CDR2 SVGIG (reference sequence).

The CDR3 DNA reads as TGCGCCAGCAGTCGACCGGACAGGGGGCGAAATACGCAGTATTTT. Its protein product is CASSRPDRGRNTQYF. The chain recombines TRBV23-1 with TRBJ2-3, with TRBD1 identical over 11 bases. TRBV23-1 belongs to the ORF category, with a function that is uncertain. This CDR3 region has 15 residues. V lost 4 bases and J lost 7; bases outside the gene matches: 7.

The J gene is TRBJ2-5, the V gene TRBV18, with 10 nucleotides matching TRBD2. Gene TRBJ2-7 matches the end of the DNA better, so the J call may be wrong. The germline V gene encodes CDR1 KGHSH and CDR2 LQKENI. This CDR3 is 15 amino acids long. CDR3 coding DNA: TGTGCCAGCTCACCCCGGACTAGCGGATCCTACGAGCAGTACTTC. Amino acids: CASSPRTSGSYEQYF.

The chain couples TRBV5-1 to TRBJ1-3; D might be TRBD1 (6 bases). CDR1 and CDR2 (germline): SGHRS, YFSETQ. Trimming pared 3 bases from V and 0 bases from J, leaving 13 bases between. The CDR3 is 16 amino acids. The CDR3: CASSSGQSSSGNTIYF. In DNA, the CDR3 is TGCGCCAGCAGCTCCGGACAGTCCTCCTCTGGAAACACCATATATTTT.

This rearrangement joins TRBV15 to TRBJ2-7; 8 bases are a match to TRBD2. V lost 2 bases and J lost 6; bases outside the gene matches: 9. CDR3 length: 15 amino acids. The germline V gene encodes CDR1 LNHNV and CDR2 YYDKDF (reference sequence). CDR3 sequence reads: CATSRSPGLDVEQYF. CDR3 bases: TGTGCCACCAGCAGATCCCCGGGACTAGATGTCGAGCAGTACTTC. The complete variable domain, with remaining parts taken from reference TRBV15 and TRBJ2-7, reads DAMVIQNPRYQVTQFGKPVTLSCSQTLNHNVMYWYQQKSSQAPKLLFHYYDKDFNNEADTPDNFQSRRPNTSFCFLDIRSPGLGDTAMYLCATSRSPGLDVEQYFGPGTRLTVT.

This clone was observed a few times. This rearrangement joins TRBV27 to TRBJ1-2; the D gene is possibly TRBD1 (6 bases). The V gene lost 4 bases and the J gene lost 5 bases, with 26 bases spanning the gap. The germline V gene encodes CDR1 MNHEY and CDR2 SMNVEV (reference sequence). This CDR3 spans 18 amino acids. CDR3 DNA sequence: TGTGCCAGCAGTTCACCATGGACAGTTCAAACCTTGGGGTATGGCTACACCTTC. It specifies CASSSPWTVQTLGYGYTF.

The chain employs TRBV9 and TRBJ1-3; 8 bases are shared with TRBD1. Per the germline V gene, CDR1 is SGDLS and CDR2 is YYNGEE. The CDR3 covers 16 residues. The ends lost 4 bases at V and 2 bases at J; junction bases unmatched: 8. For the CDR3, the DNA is TGTGCCAGCAGCCCCACGGACAGGGTCGCTGGAAACACCATATATTTT. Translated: CASSPTDRVAGNTIYF.

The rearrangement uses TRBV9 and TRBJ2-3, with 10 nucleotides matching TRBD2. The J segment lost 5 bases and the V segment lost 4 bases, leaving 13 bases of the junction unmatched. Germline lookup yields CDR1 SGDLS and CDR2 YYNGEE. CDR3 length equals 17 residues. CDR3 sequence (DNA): TGTGCCAGCAGCCTGGGGGGGGCTAGCGGGAGTCAAGATACGCAGTATTTT. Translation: CASSLGGASGSQDTQYF.

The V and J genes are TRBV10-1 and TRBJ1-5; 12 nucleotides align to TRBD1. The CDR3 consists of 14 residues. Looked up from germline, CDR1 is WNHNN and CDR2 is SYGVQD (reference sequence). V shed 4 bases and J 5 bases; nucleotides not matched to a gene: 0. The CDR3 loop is CASSGDRGHQPQHF. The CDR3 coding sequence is TGCGCCAGCAGTGGGGACAGGGGGCATCAGCCCCAGCATTTT.